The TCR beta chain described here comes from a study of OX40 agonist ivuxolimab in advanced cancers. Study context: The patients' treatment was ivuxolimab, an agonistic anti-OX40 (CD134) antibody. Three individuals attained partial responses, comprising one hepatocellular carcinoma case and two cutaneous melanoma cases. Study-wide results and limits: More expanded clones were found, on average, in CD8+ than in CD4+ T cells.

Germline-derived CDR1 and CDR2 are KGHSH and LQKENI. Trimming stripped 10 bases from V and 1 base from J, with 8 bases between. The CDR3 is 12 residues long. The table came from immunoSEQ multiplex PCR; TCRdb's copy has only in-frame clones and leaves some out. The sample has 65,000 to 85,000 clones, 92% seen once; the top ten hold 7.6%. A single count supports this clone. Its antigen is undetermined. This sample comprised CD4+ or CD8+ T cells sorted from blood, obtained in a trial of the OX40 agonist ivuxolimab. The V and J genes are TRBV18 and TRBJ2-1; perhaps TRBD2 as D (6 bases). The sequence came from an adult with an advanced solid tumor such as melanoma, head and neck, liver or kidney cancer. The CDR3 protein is CATEGSYNEQFF. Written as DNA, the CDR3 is TGTGCCACGGAGGGATCCTACAATGAGCAGTTCTTC.